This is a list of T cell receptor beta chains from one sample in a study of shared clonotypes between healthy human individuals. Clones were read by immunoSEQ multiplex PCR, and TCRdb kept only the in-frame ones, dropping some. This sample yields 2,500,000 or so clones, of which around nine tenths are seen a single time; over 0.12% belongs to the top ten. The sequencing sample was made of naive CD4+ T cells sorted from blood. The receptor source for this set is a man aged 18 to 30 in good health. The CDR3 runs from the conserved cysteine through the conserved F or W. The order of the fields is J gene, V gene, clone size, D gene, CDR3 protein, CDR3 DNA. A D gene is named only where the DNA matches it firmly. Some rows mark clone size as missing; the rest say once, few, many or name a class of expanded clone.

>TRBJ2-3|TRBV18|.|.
CASSQQGTDTQYF
TGTGCCAGCTCACAACAGGGCACAGATACGCAGTATTTT
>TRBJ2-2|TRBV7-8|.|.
CASSSTTWAGELFF
TGTGCCAGCAGCTCGACAACCTGGGCCGGGGAGCTGTTTTTT
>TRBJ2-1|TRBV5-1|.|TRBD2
CASGRASGGPSNEQFF
TGCGCCAGTGGCAGGGCTAGCGGGGGCCCTAGCAATGAGCAGTTCTTC
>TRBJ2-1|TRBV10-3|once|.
CAISEGERYNEQFF
TGTGCCATCAGTGAGGGGGAACGGTACAATGAGCAGTTCTTC
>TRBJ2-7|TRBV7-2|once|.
CASSFAYTYEQYF
TGTGCCAGCAGCTTCGCCTATACCTACGAGCAGTACTTC
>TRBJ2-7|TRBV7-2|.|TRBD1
CASSLGQGAVYEQYF
TGTGCCAGCAGCTTAGGGCAGGGGGCCGTCTACGAGCAGTACTTC
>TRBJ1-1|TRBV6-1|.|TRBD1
CASSSGGWNPEAFF
TGTGCCAGCAGTTCAGGGGGCTGGAACCCTGAAGCTTTCTTT
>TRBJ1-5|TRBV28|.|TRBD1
CASTSGTGDQPQHF
TGTGCCAGCACATCCGGGACAGGGGATCAGCCCCAGCATTTT
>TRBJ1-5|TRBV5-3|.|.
CARSLIAGTTEGPQHF
TGTGCCAGAAGCTTAATAGCCGGGACAACCGAGGGGCCCCAGCATTTT
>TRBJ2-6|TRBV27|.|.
CASSLPGSSGANVLTF
TGTGCCAGCAGTTTGCCCGGGAGCTCTGGGGCCAACGTCCTGACTTTC
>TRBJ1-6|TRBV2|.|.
CASSPDRNSPLHF
TGTGCCAGCAGCCCCGACAGAAATTCACCCCTCCACTTT
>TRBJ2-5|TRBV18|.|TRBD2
CASSPPGNSGETQYF
TGTGCCAGCTCACCACCGGGGAATAGCGGGGAGACCCAGTACTTC
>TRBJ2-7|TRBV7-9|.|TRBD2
CASSLWTSGRVVSEQYF
TGTGCCAGCAGCCTATGGACTAGCGGGAGGGTAGTTTCCGAGCAGTACTTC
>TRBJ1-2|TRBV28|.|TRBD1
CASSTGGLYGYTF
TGTGCCAGCAGTACAGGGGGCCTCTATGGCTACACCTTC
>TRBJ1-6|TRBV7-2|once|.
CASSLDGPSSYNSPLHF
TGTGCCAGCAGCTTAGATGGGCCGAGCTCCTATAATTCACCCCTCCACTTT
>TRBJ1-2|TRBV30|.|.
CAWSGVSLEPYGYTF
TGTGCCTGGAGCGGAGTTAGTCTTGAGCCCTATGGCTACACCTTC
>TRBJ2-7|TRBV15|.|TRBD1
CATSREWDSYEQYF
TGTGCCACCAGCAGGGAATGGGACAGCTACGAGCAGTACTTC
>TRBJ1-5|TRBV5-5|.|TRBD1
CASSPGTGVNSQPQHF
TGTGCCAGCAGCCCCGGGACAGGGGTTAACAGTCAGCCCCAGCATTTT
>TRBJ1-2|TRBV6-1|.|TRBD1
CASSQDRGQIYGMESYGYTF
TGTGCCAGCAGTCAAGACAGGGGGCAAATATATGGGATGGAATCCTATGGCTACACCTTC
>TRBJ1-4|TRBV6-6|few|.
CASSYREKLFF
TGTGCCAGCAGTTACAGGGAAAAACTGTTTTTT
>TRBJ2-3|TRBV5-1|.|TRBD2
CASSLPMGGSTDTQYF
TGCGCCAGCAGCTTGCCGATGGGAGGGAGCACAGATACGCAGTATTTT
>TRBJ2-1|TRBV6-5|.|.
CASRGEFYNEQFF
TGTGCCAGCAGGGGGGAGTTCTACAATGAGCAGTTCTTC
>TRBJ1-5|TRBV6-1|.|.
CASSELTPARGSNQPQHF
TGTGCCAGCAGTGAATTGACCCCAGCACGAGGCAGCAATCAGCCCCAGCATTTT
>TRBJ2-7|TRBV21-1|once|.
CASSTSGASSGAYEQYF
TGTGCCAGCAGCACATCCGGGGCATCTAGCGGTGCCTACGAGCAGTACTTC
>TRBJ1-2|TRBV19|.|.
CASEDPDSYYGYTF
TGTGCCAGCGAAGATCCGGACAGTTACTATGGCTACACCTTC
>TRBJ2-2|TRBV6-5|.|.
CATRATNTGELFF
TGTGCCACCAGGGCCACGAACACCGGGGAGCTGTTTTTT
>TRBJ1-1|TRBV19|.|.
CASSMGRGTEAFF
TGTGCCAGTAGTATGGGACGGGGCACTGAAGCTTTCTTT
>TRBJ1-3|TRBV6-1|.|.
CASSMEPHSGNTIYF
TGTGCCAGCAGCATGGAGCCCCACTCTGGAAACACCATATATTTT
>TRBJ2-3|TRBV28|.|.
CASSVAQGGSTDTQYF
TGTGCCAGCAGTGTCGCGCAGGGGGGGAGCACAGATACGCAGTATTTT
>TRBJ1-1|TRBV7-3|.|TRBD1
CASSEQGDRGPAFF
TGTGCCAGCAGCGAACAAGGAGACAGGGGGCCAGCTTTCTTT
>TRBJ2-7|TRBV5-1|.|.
CASSLGGTSDEQYF
TGCGCCAGCAGCTTGGGCGGGACTTCGGACGAGCAGTACTTC
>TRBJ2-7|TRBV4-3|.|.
CASSQDPALGPYEQYF
TGCGCCAGCAGCCAAGACCCAGCCCTAGGACCCTACGAGCAGTACTTC
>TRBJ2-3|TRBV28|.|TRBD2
CASSSGGSDTQYF
TGTGCCAGCAGTAGCGGGGGGTCAGATACGCAGTATTTT
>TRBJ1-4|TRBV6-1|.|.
CASGKVQGEKLFF
TGTGCCAGCGGTAAGGTACAGGGTGAAAAACTGTTTTTT
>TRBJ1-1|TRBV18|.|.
CASSRGVWGEAFF
TGTGCCAGCTCACGGGGGGTCTGGGGTGAAGCTTTCTTT
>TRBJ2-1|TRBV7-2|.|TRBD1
CASSSRQGDADEQFF
TGTGCCAGCAGCTCTAGACAGGGGGATGCCGATGAGCAGTTCTTC
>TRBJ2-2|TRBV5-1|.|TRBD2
CASSLTAGQNTGELFF
TGCGCCAGCAGCTTGACAGCGGGGCAAAACACCGGGGAGCTGTTTTTT
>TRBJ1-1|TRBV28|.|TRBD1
CASSLPGQGAKAFF
TGTGCCAGCAGTTTACCCGGACAGGGGGCTAAAGCTTTCTTT
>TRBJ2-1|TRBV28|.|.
CASSPGANSDNEQFF
TGTGCCAGCAGCCCCGGGGCTAATAGTGACAATGAGCAGTTCTTC
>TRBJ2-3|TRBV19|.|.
CATRLGSTDTQYF
TGTGCCACCCGCTTGGGTAGCACAGATACGCAGTATTTT
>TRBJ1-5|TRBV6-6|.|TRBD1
CACRGLGQANQPQHF
TGTGCCTGCAGGGGGCTGGGACAGGCGAATCAGCCCCAGCATTTT
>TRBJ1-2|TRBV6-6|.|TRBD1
CASSSGGLGYGYTF
TGTGCCAGCAGCTCAGGGGGCTTGGGGTATGGCTACACCTTC
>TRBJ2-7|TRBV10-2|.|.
CASSDAAGSYEQYF
TGCGCCAGCAGTGACGCAGCCGGGTCCTACGAGCAGTACTTC
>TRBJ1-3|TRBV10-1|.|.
CASSEWASPSGNTIYF
TGCGCCAGCAGTGAATGGGCCTCACCGTCTGGAAACACCATATATTTT
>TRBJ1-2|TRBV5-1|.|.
CASSPSWDYGYTF
TGCGCCAGCAGCCCGTCCTGGGACTATGGCTACACCTTC
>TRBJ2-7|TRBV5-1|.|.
CASSFDGTDSYEQYF
TGCGCCAGCAGCTTTGACGGAACAGACTCCTACGAGCAGTACTTC
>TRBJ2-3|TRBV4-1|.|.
CASSHRRDQGADTQYF
TGCGCCAGCAGCCATCGCCGGGACCAAGGGGCAGATACGCAGTATTTT
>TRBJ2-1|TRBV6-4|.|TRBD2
CASNPLTSGTYNEQFF
TGTGCCAGCAATCCACTGACTAGCGGGACTTACAATGAGCAGTTCTTC
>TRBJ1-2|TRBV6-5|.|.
CASRPDSVYGYTF
TGTGCCAGCAGACCTGACTCCGTCTATGGCTACACCTTC
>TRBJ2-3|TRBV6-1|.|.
CASSDSSRLTDTQYF
TGTGCCAGCAGTGATTCTAGCCGTCTCACAGATACGCAGTATTTT